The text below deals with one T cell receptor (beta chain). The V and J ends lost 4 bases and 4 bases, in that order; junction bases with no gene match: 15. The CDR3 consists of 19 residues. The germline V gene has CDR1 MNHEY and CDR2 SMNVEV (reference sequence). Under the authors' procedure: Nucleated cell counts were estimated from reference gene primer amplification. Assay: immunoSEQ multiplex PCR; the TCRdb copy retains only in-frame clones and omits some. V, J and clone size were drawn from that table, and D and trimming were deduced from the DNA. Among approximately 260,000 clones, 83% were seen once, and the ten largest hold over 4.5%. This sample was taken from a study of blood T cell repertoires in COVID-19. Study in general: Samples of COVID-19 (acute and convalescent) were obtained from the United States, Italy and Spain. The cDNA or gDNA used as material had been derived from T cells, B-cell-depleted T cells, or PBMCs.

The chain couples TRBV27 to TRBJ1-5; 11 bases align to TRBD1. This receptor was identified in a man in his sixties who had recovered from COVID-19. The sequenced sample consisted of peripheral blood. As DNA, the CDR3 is TGTGCCAGCAGTTCTCTCTCCGGGACAGGGGGATTCTGGAATCAGCCCCAGCATTTT. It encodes CASSSLSGTGGFWNQPQHF.